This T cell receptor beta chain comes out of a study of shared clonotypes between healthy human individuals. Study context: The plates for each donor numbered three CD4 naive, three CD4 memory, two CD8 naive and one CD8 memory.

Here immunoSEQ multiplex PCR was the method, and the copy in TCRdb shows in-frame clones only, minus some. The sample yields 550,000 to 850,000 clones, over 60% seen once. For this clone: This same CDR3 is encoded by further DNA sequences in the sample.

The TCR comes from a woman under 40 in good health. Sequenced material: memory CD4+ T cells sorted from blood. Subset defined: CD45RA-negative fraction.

This CDR3 reads CASSPTVTGELFF. The DNA of the CDR3 is TGTGCCAGCAGCCCTACCGTCACCGGGGAGCTGTTTTTT. This rearrangement joins TRBV7-3 to TRBJ2-2, with D unclear. V shed 5 bases and J shed 4 bases, with 8 bases lying between them. The CDR3 spans 13 residues. In germline, CDR1 is SGHTA, CDR2 FQGTGA.